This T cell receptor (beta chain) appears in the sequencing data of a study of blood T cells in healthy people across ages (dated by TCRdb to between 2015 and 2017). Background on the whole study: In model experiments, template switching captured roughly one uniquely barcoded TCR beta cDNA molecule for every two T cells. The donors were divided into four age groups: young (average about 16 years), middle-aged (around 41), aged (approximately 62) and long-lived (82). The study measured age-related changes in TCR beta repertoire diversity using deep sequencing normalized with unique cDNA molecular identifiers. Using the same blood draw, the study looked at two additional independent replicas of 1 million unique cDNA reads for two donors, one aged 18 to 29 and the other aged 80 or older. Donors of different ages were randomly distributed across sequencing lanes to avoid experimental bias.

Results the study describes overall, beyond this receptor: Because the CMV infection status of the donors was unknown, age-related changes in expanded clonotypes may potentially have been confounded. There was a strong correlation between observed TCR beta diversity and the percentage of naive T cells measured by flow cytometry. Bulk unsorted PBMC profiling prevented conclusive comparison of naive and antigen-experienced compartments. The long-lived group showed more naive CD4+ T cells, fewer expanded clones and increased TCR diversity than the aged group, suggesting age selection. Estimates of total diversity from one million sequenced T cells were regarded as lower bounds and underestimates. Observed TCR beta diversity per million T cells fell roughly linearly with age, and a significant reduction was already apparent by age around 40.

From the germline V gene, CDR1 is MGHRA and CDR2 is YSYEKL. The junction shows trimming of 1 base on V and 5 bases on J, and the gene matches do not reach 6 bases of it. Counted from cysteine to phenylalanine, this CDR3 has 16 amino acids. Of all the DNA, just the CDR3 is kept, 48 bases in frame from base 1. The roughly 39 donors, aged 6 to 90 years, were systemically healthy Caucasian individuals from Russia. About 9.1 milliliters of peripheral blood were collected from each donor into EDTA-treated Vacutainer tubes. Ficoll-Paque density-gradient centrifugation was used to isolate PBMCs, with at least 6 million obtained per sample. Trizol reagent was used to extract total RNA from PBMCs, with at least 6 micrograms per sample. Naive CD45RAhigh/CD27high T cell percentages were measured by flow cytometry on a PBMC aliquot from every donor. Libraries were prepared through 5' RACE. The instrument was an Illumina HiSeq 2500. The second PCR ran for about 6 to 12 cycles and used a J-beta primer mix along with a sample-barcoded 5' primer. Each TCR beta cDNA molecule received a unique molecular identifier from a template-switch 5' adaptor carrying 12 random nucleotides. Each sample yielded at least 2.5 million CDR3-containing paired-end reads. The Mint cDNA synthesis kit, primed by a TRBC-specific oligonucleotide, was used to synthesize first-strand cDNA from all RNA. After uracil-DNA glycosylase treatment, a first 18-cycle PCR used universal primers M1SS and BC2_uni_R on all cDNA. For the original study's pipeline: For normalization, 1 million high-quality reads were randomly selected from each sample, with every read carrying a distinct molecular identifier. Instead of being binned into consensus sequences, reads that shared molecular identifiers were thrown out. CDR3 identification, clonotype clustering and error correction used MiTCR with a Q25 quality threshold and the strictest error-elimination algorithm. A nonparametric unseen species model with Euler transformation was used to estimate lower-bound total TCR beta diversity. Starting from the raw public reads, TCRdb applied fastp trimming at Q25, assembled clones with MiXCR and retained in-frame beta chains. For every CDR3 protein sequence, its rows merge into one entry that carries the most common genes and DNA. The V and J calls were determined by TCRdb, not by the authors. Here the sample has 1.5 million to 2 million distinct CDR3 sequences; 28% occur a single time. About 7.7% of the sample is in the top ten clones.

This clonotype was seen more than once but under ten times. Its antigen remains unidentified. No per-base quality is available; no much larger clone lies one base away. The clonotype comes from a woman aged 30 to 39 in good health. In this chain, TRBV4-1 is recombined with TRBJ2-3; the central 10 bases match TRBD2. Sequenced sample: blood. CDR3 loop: CASSQGGGLAVDTQYF. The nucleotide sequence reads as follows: TGCGCCAGCAGCCAAGGGGGCGGACTAGCGGTAGATACGCAGTATTTT.